One and the same sample provided the 27 T cell receptor beta chains below, sequenced in a study of post-analysis software for immune sequencing data. Study conclusions and caveats: Five or six TRBV segments appeared more often in patients than in controls, and TRBV5-6, TRBV5-1 and TRBV20-1 were among these.

Incorporated into the TCR beta cDNA libraries were unique molecular identifiers, which served to reduce PCR and sequencing biases. One entry per CDR3 protein, called by TCRdb with MiXCR from the PCR reads. The table has 750,000 to 950,000 distinct CDR3 sequences, 46% seen once. Antigens for these TCRs are unknown. The sample consisted of blood. The receptors originated from a girl aged 5-17 years with multiple sclerosis.

This clonotype was observed at least ten times. In DNA form, the CDR3 reads TGTGCCAGCAGTTCCTGGACCAGCACAGATACGCAGTATTTT. Translated, it gives CASSSWTSTDTQYF. J is TRBJ2-3 and V is TRBV12-3 or TRBV12-4, with unresolved D. Between the trimmed V and J ends, which lost 4 bases and 0 bases, there was a span of 8 bases. This CDR3 comprises 14 residues.

The CDR3 nucleotides read TGTGCCAGCAGCCGAGCTCTCCTGAGCTCCTACAATGAGCAGTTCTTC. It yields the protein CASSRALLSSYNEQFF. The gene calls are TRBV7-2 and TRBJ2-1; D gene uncertain. Trimming took off 5 bases at V and 0 bases at J, with 14 bases between the two ends. The CDR3 is made up of 16 amino acids. Germline lookup yields CDR1 SGHTA and CDR2 FQGNSA.

The rearrangement uses TRBV5-5 and TRBJ1-1; perhaps TRBD1 as D (5 bases). V lost 0 bases and J 0 bases, leaving 9 bases between the germline ends. Germline values: CDR1 SGHKS, CDR2 YYEKEE (reference sequence). This CDR3 region has 15 residues. The DNA of the CDR3 is TGTGCCAGCAGCTTGGGACAGATTATGAACACTGAAGCTTTCTTT. It translates to CASSLGQIMNTEAFF.

The chain carries TRBV29-1 and TRBJ2-1; no clear D. This CDR3 contains 14 residues. Trimming left V 4 bases short and J 0 bases short, with 10 bases between. CDR1 and CDR2 (germline): SQVTM, ANQGSEA. The CDR3 sequence is CSVGRLTSYNEQFF. The DNA of the CDR3 is TGCAGCGTTGGTAGGCTCACCTCCTACAATGAGCAGTTCTTC.

This clonotype was recorded at least ten times. The CDR3 here is CSATGTSESQGSYEQYF. CDR3 DNA sequence: TGCAGTGCAACCGGGACTAGCGAGTCCCAAGGCTCCTACGAGCAGTACTTC. The chain joins TRBV20-1 to TRBJ2-7; 10 nucleotides align to TRBD2. The germline CDR1 and CDR2 sequences are DFQATT and SNEGSKA (reference sequence). Trimming took 6 bases from V and 0 from J; bases not matched to a gene: 14. The CDR3 length is 17 residues.

This clonotype appeared many times. V and J are TRBV20-1 and TRBJ1-1; TRBD1 is a possible D gene (5 bases). CDR1 is DFQATT, CDR2 SNEGSKA, per germline (reference sequence). The CDR3 consists of 13 residues. V was pared by 1 base and J by 1 base, with 7 bases between. The CDR3 sequence: CSARGDPNTEAFF. The DNA for the CDR3 is TGCAGTGCTAGAGGGGACCCGAACACTGAAGCTTTCTTT.

CDR3 nucleotide sequence: TGTGCCAGCAACTTGTTAAGCTCCTACAATGAGCAGTTCTTC. Its protein is CASNLLSSYNEQFF. The chain carries TRBV7-2 and TRBJ2-1, with D hard to call. Germline-derived CDR1 and CDR2 are SGHTA and FQGNSA. V was trimmed by 7 bases and J by 0 bases, leaving 10 bases between them. The length of the CDR3 is 14 residues.

This clonotype was counted a few times. The rearrangement joins TRBV7-6 to TRBJ2-5; no definite D call. Trimming removed 8 bases at V and 0 bases at J, with 7 bases between. The CDR3 covers 12 residues. In germline, CDR1 is SGHVS, CDR2 FNYEAQ. CDR3 sequence (DNA): TGTGCCAGCTCACCTCACCAAGAGACCCAGTACTTC. Protein: CASSPHQETQYF.

This clonotype was counted at least ten times. The chain has TRBV28 and TRBJ2-3; TRBD2 aligns across 7 bases. The V segment lost 6 bases and the J segment 1 base; nucleotides outside the gene matches: 7. This CDR3 has 15 residues. The germline CDR1 and CDR2 sequences are MDHEN and SYDVKM. CDR3 coding DNA: TGTGCCAGCAGCTTAGGCGGGAGTGGCACAGATACGCAGTATTTT. Amino acids: CASSLGGSGTDTQYF.

CDR3 protein: CASSLALSENTGELFF. DNA for the CDR3: TGTGCCAGCAGTTTAGCGCTATCGGAGAACACCGGGGAGCTGTTTTTT. This chain connects TRBV12-3 or TRBV12-4 to TRBJ2-2, with D hard to call. The CDR3 extends over 16 amino acids. Deletions cut 0 bases from V and 1 base from J, with 9 bases between.

This clonotype has a handful of counts. V and J are TRBV25-1 and TRBJ1-1; the match to TRBD1 covers 8 bases. The CDR3 runs to 14 residues. Germline lookup yields CDR1 MGHDK and CDR2 SYGVNS. V shed 3 bases and J 1 base; nucleotides not matched to a gene: 1. CDR3 DNA sequence: TGTGCCAGCAGTGACGGACAGGGGAACACTGAAGCTTTCTTT. Translated, it gives CASSDGQGNTEAFF.

The chain links TRBV27 to TRBJ2-1; D gene uncertain. The V and J ends lost 4 bases and 1 base respectively, with 11 bases between them. This CDR3 region has 15 residues. Germline V gene sequence: CDR1 MNHEY, CDR2 SMNVEV (reference sequence). CDR3 DNA sequence: TGTGCCAGCAGTTCGTCTGAAGGTTCCTACAATGAGCAGTTCTTC. This encodes CASSSSEGSYNEQFF.

There are a few counts of this clonotype. The V call is TRBV10-3, the J call TRBJ2-6; TRBD1 might be the D (5 bases). CDR3 size: 14 residues. The ends were cut back, 6 bases at V and 1 base at J, with 7 bases in the middle. The germline V gene encodes CDR1 ENHRY and CDR2 SYGVKD. The CDR3 DNA is TGTGCCATCAGCCAGGGTTCTGGGGCCAACGTCCTGACTTTC. Translated: CAISQGSGANVLTF.

This clonotype was detected many times. V is TRBV12-3 or TRBV12-4 and J is TRBJ1-1, with 9 bases fitting TRBD1. The CDR3 extends over 14 amino acids. Trimming removed 8 bases from V and 11 bases from J; junction bases left unmatched: 15. The CDR3: CASGPGTGSSTAFF. DNA of the CDR3: TGTGCCAGCGGCCCCGGGACAGGGTCTTCGACTGCTTTCTTT.

The chain links TRBV5-1 to TRBJ2-5, with 7 bases that match TRBD2. Germline V gene sequence: CDR1 SGHRS, CDR2 YFSETQ. This CDR3 comprises 15 residues. Trimming at V came to 4 bases and at J to 11 bases, leaving 17 bases not matched to a gene. The CDR3 region is CASSPMGGLGGEQYF. The CDR3 DNA reads TGCGCCAGCAGCCCCATGGGAGGGCTGGGGGGGGAGCAGTACTTC.

J is TRBJ2-7 and V is TRBV10-3; the match to TRBD1 covers 9 bases. Germline CDR1 reads ENHRY; CDR2 reads SYGVKD. J lost 7 bases, V lost 3 bases, and 10 bases had no gene match. The CDR3 totals 15 residues. The CDR3 nucleotides are TGTGCCATCAGTGAAGGGGGACAGGGAAGGGGTGAGCAGTACTTC. Translated, it gives CAISEGGQGRGEQYF.

This clonotype was found once. The V call is TRBV14, the J call TRBJ2-3; D possibly corresponds to TRBD2 (6 bases). CDR1 and CDR2 (germline): SGHDN, FVKESK. The CDR3 runs to 13 residues. Trimming took 8 bases from V and 5 from J, leaving 14 bases between them. As DNA, the CDR3 is TGTGCCAGCTGCTCGTTGGGGGGAGATACGCAGTATTTT. It yields the protein CASCSLGGDTQYF.

The rearrangement joins TRBV12-3 or TRBV12-4 to TRBJ2-1, with D uncertain. There are 12 residues in the CDR3. V gave up 5 bases and J gave up 10 bases, with 12 bases separating them. CDR3 nucleotide sequence: TGTGCCAGCAGTCGTCCCGGATTGGAGCAGTTCTTC. Its translation: CASSRPGLEQFF.

This clonotype came up a few times. J is TRBJ2-7 and V is TRBV29-1; 14 bases match TRBD2. This CDR3 region has 18 residues. Per the germline V gene, CDR1 is SQVTM and CDR2 is ANQGSEA. With 4 bases clipped from V and 11 bases from J, the junction kept 22 bases outside the gene matches. CDR3 sequence: CSVGFRSSSGTSGRSEYF. CDR3 sequence (DNA): TGCAGCGTTGGGTTCAGGTCCTCCTCCGGGACTAGCGGGAGATCGGAGTACTTC.

The V gene is TRBV7-8, the J gene TRBJ2-3; 11 bases are shared with TRBD2. Germline values: CDR1 SGHVS, CDR2 FQNEAQ. After removal of 2 bases from V and 1 base from J, the junction contained 14 bases not matched to a gene. The CDR3 runs to 20 residues. The CDR3, as DNA: TGTGCCAGCAGCTTAAGGGGGACTAGCGGTGAGGGAAGGGGCACAGATACGCAGTATTTT. This codes for CASSLRGTSGEGRGTDTQYF.

The chain uses TRBV12-3 or TRBV12-4 and TRBJ1-1; D gene ambiguous. This CDR3 region has 13 residues. Trimming removed 3 bases at V and 3 bases at J, with 8 bases between. CDR3 bases: TGTGCCAGCAGTTTCACGGCTGACACTGAAGCTTTCTTT. Translation gives CASSFTADTEAFF.

V and J are TRBV2 and TRBJ1-4; D might be TRBD1 (6 bases). Germline CDR1 is SNHLY and CDR2 is FYNNEI. This CDR3 is built from 15 residues. V lost 6 bases and J lost 5, with 16 bases in between. The CDR3 coding sequence is TGTGCCAGCAGCGGCCCCCGGGGGGCGAATGAAAAACTGTTTTTT. Its translation: CASSGPRGANEKLFF.

The V call is TRBV18, the J call TRBJ1-2; no reliable D call. The CDR3 is 17 residues long. Deletions cut 3 bases from V and 6 bases from J, with 23 bases between. The germline gives CDR1 KGHSH, CDR2 LQKENI. DNA for the CDR3: TGTGCCAGCTCACCCCATCCCCTCGAGACCGCTGGGGATGGCTACACCTTC. Its protein is CASSPHPLETAGDGYTF.

In its sample, this clonotype was seen once. V usage is TRBV7-9 and J usage is TRBJ2-6, with a possible D match to TRBD2 (6 bases). The V end lost 3 bases, the J end lost 4 bases, and 13 bases lay between the germline ends. The CDR3 contains 16 residues. CDR1 is SEHNR, CDR2 FQNEAQ, per germline (reference sequence). CDR3 amino acids: CASSFTGVAGANVLTF. CDR3 nucleotides: TGTGCCAGCAGCTTTACGGGAGTGGCCGGGGCCAACGTCCTGACTTTC. Together with reference TRBV7-9 and TRBJ2-6, the CDR3 gives the full variable domain: DTGVSQNPRHKITKRGQNVTFRCDPISEHNRLYWYRQTLGQGPEFLTYFQNEAQLEKSRLLSDRFSAERPKGSFSTLEIQRTEQGDSAMYLCASSFTGVAGANVLTFGAGSRLTVL.

This rearrangement joins TRBV7-9 to TRBJ2-1; D gene uncertain. This CDR3 is built from 14 residues. Germline V gene data show CDR1 as SEHNR and CDR2 as FQNEAQ (reference sequence). Trimming stripped 0 bases from V and 9 bases from J, with 12 bases between. CDR3 DNA: TGTGCCAGCAGCTTAGCGGGTGCCCTGGGTGAGCAGTTCTTC. This encodes CASSLAGALGEQFF. Variable domain in full (rest from reference TRBV7-9 and TRBJ2-1): DTGVSQNPRHKITKRGQNVTFRCDPISEHNRLYWYRQTLGQGPEFLTYFQNEAQLEKSRLLSDRFSAERPKGSFSTLEIQRTEQGDSAMYLCASSLAGALGEQFFGPGTRLTVL.

The chain has TRBV30 and TRBJ2-1; possibly TRBD2 for D (6 bases). The DNA matches TRBJ2-7 better at its end, which makes the J call doubtful. In germline, CDR1 is GTSNPN, CDR2 SVGIG (reference sequence). This CDR3 is built from 13 residues. DNA for the CDR3: TGTGCCTACCGGGACTCGCATATTTACGAGCAGTACTTC. This encodes CAYRDSHIYEQYF.

The chain joins TRBV10-3 to TRBJ2-1, with D hard to call. V was cut by 6 bases and J by 5 bases, with 14 bases left in between. Germline V CDR1 and CDR2: ENHRY, SYGVKD. The CDR3 has 14 amino acids. This chain's CDR3 is CAIRAVPPHNEQFF. The CDR3 nucleotides are TGTGCCATCAGGGCCGTTCCCCCCCACAATGAGCAGTTCTTC.